Presented here are 27 T cell receptor beta chains from one specimen sequenced in a study of blood T cell repertoires in COVID-19. Libraries were prepared by immunoSEQ multiplex PCR; TCRdb keeps only in-frame clonotypes and omits some of them. This table has fewer than 300,000 clones, approximately 88% appearing once. The sample taken for sequencing was PBMCs or T cells enriched from blood (not recorded which). Receptors originate from a woman between 35 and 50 years old with acute COVID-19.

The chain is built from TRBV19 and TRBJ2-5, with D maybe TRBD1 (5 bases). This CDR3 is built from 15 residues. V dropped 5 bases and J dropped 5 bases, with 18 bases sitting between them. In germline, CDR1 is LNHDA, CDR2 SQIVND (reference sequence). DNA for the CDR3: TGTGCCAGTAGTCCCCTTCATCAGGGAATCGAGACCCAGTACTTC. Amino acid sequence: CASSPLHQGIETQYF.

The chain joins TRBV29-1 to TRBJ2-1; possible D gene TRBD2, 5 bases. Germline V gene data show CDR1 as SQVTM and CDR2 as ANQGSEA. V shed 8 bases and J shed 0 bases, with 11 bases lying between them. CDR3 length: 13 residues. CDR3 DNA sequence: TGCAGCTCTGGGGAGAGCTCCTACAATGAGCAGTTCTTC. This codes for CSSGESSYNEQFF.

V gene TRBV13 combines with J gene TRBJ1-1; weak D call: TRBD1 (5 bases). Germline V gene data show CDR1 as PRHDT and CDR2 as FYEKMQ (reference sequence). V was cut by 4 bases and J by 0 bases, with 18 bases left in between. CDR3 length: 17 residues. The CDR3 DNA follows: TGTGCCAGCAGCTCGGGGGACCGCAAGTCCTTGAACACTGAAGCTTTCTTT. This translates into CASSSGDRKSLNTEAFF.

In this sample, this clone turned up a few times. The chain has TRBV3-1 (or the pseudogene TRBV3-2) and TRBJ1-6, with D possibly TRBD1 on 6 matching bases. The CDR3 spans 16 residues. V was trimmed by 1 base and J by 7 bases, leaving 14 bases between them. Germline V gene sequence: CDR1 LGHDT, CDR2 YNNKEL (reference sequence). CDR3 DNA: TGTGCCAGCAGCCAAGTTCCGGGACACAAGAATTCACCCCTCCACTTT. Its protein product is CASSQVPGHKNSPLHF.

This clone turned up a few times. The V and J genes are TRBV6-2 or TRBV6-3 and TRBJ1-3; D is ambiguous. The CDR3 has 16 residues. Trimming took 2 bases from V and 0 from J, leaving 11 bases between them. Looked up from germline, CDR1 is MNHEY and CDR2 is SVGEGT. The CDR3 region has the DNA TGTGCCAGCAGTTACGACCCCGGGAGCTCTGGAAACACCATATATTTT. Amino acids: CASSYDPGSSGNTIYF.

The chain employs TRBV5-8 and TRBJ2-5, with D possibly TRBD2 on 5 matching bases. The CDR3 is 14 amino acids. Germline CDR1 is SGHTS and CDR2 is YDEGEE. Trimming cost V 1 base and J 5 bases, with 12 bases left between them. CDR3 loop: CASSLYERRETQYF. In nucleotides, the CDR3 is TGTGCCAGCAGCTTGTATGAACGGAGGGAGACCCAGTACTTC.

The chain carries TRBV2 and TRBJ2-1; 7 bases are shared with TRBD1. The trim removed 9 bases at V and 6 bases at J, leaving 26 bases unmatched. This CDR3 contains 19 residues. CDR1 and CDR2 from the germline V gene are SNHLY and FYNNEI. The CDR3 DNA is TGTGCCAGTGCCGTGGGACAGAGATCCGGGACAAAGGGTCGCAATGAGCAGTTCTTC. Its translation is CASAVGQRSGTKGRNEQFF.

The chain uses TRBV30 and TRBJ1-4; 12 bases are shared with TRBD1. The germline V gene has CDR1 GTSNPN and CDR2 SVGIG (reference sequence). This CDR3 region has 12 residues. In DNA, the CDR3 is TGTGCGGGACAGGGGGCGGGTGAAAAACTGTTTTTT. Protein: CAGQGAGEKLFF.

This clone was detected only once. This rearrangement joins TRBV28 to TRBJ2-5; 9 nucleotides match TRBD1. There are 14 residues in the CDR3. The ends lost 7 bases at V and 1 base at J; junction bases unmatched: 4. Germline values: CDR1 MDHEN, CDR2 SYDVKM. The CDR3 coding sequence is TGTGCCAGCAAACAGGGGGCCATCCAAGAGACCCAGTACTTC. It codes for CASKQGAIQETQYF. The variable domain in full, completed from reference TRBV28 and TRBJ2-5, reads DVKVTQSSRYLVKRTGEKVFLECVQDMDHENMFWYRQDPGLGLRLIYFSYDVKMKEKGDIPEGYSVSREKKERFSLILESASTNQTSMYLCASKQGAIQETQYFGPGTRLLVL.

The chain couples TRBV29-1 to TRBJ1-2; D not resolved. The germline CDR1 and CDR2 sequences are SQVTM and ANQGSEA. V lost 0 bases, J lost 4 bases, and 9 bases lay in between. The CDR3 has 13 residues. CDR3 in DNA: TGCAGCGTTGAAGATTCCAGGTCCTATGGCTACACCTTC. Amino acids: CSVEDSRSYGYTF. The full variable domain, with the rest looked up from reference TRBV29-1 and TRBJ1-2, is SAVISQKPSRDICQRGTSLTIQCQVDSQVTMMFWYRQQPGQSLTLIATANQGSEATYESGFVIDKFPISRPNLTFSTLTVSNMSPEDSSIYLCSVEDSRSYGYTFGSGTRLTVV.

The genes are TRBV7-9 and TRBJ1-2; tentatively, D is TRBD1 (5 bases). CDR3 size: 12 residues. Trimming took 7 bases from V and 4 from J, leaving 10 bases between them. Germline V gene lookup returns CDR1 SEHNR and CDR2 FQNEAQ (reference sequence). CDR3 in amino acids: CASTTGGYGYTF. The CDR3 DNA is TGTGCCAGCACCACCGGGGGCTATGGCTACACCTTC.

The rearrangement joins TRBV28 to TRBJ1-1; a weak D match, TRBD1 (5 bases). Germline lookup yields CDR1 MDHEN and CDR2 SYDVKM. Trimming took off 4 bases at V and 6 bases at J, with 18 bases between the two ends. There are 15 residues in the CDR3. CDR3 protein: CASSSKTQGRAEAFF. The DNA for the CDR3 is TGTGCCAGCAGTTCAAAGACCCAGGGAAGGGCTGAAGCTTTCTTT.

Turning to this clone: Other DNA sequences from this sample encode an identical CDR3 as well. The chain employs TRBV9 and TRBJ1-1; TRBD1 is a possible D gene (6 bases). Trimming left V 3 bases short and J 4 bases short, with 10 bases between. The CDR3 runs 13 residues. Germline lookup yields CDR1 SGDLS and CDR2 YYNGEE. The CDR3 sequence: CASSAGGGTEAFF. For the CDR3, the DNA is TGTGCCAGCAGCGCGGGGGGCGGCACTGAAGCTTTCTTT. Using reference TRBV9 and TRBJ1-1 for the parts outside the CDR3, the full variable domain is DSGVTQTPKHLITATGQRVTLRCSPRSGDLSVYWYQQSLDQGLQFLIQYYNGEERAKGNILERFSAQQFPDLHSELNLSSLELGDSALYFCASSAGGGTEAFFGQGTRLTVV.

The CDR3 is CASSQADRGAEKLFF. CDR3 nucleotide sequence: TGTGCCAGCAGCCAAGCGGACAGGGGAGCTGAAAAACTGTTTTTT. The chain couples TRBV3-1 (or the pseudogene TRBV3-2) to TRBJ1-4; the match to TRBD1 covers 9 bases. The CDR3 extends over 15 amino acids. V trimming: 1 base; J trimming: 7 bases; junction bases outside the gene matches: 4. Germline CDR1 LGHDT, CDR2 YNNKEL (reference sequence).

The rearrangement links TRBV2 to TRBJ1-1, with a possible D match to TRBD1 (6 bases). Per the germline V gene, CDR1 is SNHLY and CDR2 is FYNNEI. The CDR3 is made up of 15 amino acids. V was pared by 1 base and J by 4 bases, with 13 bases between. As DNA, the CDR3 is TGTGCCAGCAGTGAAGGGTACAGGGTGGGCACTGAAGCTTTCTTT. This gives the protein CASSEGYRVGTEAFF.

This rearrangement joins TRBV14 to TRBJ2-2; the D gene is possibly TRBD1 (5 bases). Germline loops: CDR1 SGHDN, CDR2 FVKESK. The length of the CDR3 is 16 residues. The V and J ends lost 1 base and 6 bases respectively, with 15 bases between them. For the CDR3, the DNA is TGTGCCAGCAGCCAAGCGATTGGCAGGGTAGCCGGGGAGCTGTTTTTT. This gives the protein CASSQAIGRVAGELFF.

This clone has a handful of counts. The chain uses TRBV2 and TRBJ1-4, with 7 bases aligning to TRBD1. Germline V lookup: CDR1 SNHLY, CDR2 FYNNEI. V was clipped by 6 bases and J by 1 base; unmatched bases: 8. The CDR3 sequence is 16 residues long. The CDR3 DNA reads TGTGCCAGCAGCTCAGGGGGTTTTCGAACTAATGAAAAACTGTTTTTT. This sequence encodes CASSSGGFRTNEKLFF.

V is TRBV7-9 and J is TRBJ1-2; tentative D call: TRBD1 (5 bases). V lost 1 base and J lost 4, with 13 bases in between. Germline V gene data show CDR1 as SEHNR and CDR2 as FQNEAQ (reference sequence). The CDR3 is 15 residues long. The CDR3 sequence: CASSLVEQELYGYTF. CDR3 bases: TGTGCCAGCAGCTTAGTCGAACAGGAGCTCTATGGCTACACCTTC.

V and J are TRBV3-1 (or the pseudogene TRBV3-2) and TRBJ1-3; tentatively, D is TRBD1 (5 bases). This CDR3 comprises 13 residues. V lost 0 bases and J lost 8, with 8 bases in between. Germline V gene lookup returns CDR1 LGHDT and CDR2 YNNKEL (reference sequence). CDR3 sequence reads: CASSQEGLHTIYF. Here the CDR3 DNA reads TGTGCCAGCAGCCAAGAGGGGCTGCACACCATATATTTT.

This clone was seen a few times. V gene TRBV20-1 combines with J gene TRBJ2-3; 12 nucleotides agree with TRBD2. Germline CDR1 is DFQATT and CDR2 is SNEGSKA (reference sequence). Trimming at V came to 3 bases and at J to 4 bases, leaving 11 bases not matched to a gene. The CDR3 is made up of 17 amino acids. CDR3 nucleotide sequence: TGCAGTGCTAGTTCGCTAGCGGGAGGGGGGTTGGCAGATACGCAGTATTTT. Its translation is CSASSLAGGGLADTQYF.

The chain carries TRBV20-1 and TRBJ2-5; D unresolved. Trimming shortened V by 2 bases and J by 2 bases, and 3 bases separated the two germline ends. Germline CDR1 reads DFQATT; CDR2 reads SNEGSKA (reference sequence). CDR3 length equals 11 residues. Here the CDR3 reads CSARPQETQYF. CDR3 DNA: TGCAGTGCTAGACCACAAGAGACCCAGTACTTC.

This sequence joins TRBV6-1 and TRBJ1-1; 7 bases match TRBD1. This CDR3 has 13 amino acids. Germline loops: CDR1 MNHNS, CDR2 SASEGT. V trimming: 3 bases; J trimming: 5 bases; junction bases outside the gene matches: 3. CDR3 residues: CASSDEQGTEAFF. As DNA, the CDR3 is TGTGCCAGCAGTGATGAACAGGGGACTGAAGCTTTCTTT.

CDR3 region: CASSLGSRGNYNSPLHF. The CDR3 DNA follows: TGTGCCAGCAGCTTAGGGTCCAGGGGAAACTATAATTCACCCCTCCACTTT. The V and J genes are TRBV7-8 and TRBJ1-6, with D tentatively TRBD1 (6 bases). The CDR3 consists of 17 residues. The germline V gene has CDR1 SGHVS and CDR2 FQNEAQ. The V end was cut by 1 base, the J end by 3 bases, with 13 bases between.

The gene calls are TRBV6-2 or TRBV6-3 and TRBJ2-1; D is possibly TRBD2 (5 bases). The germline V gene has CDR1 MNHEY and CDR2 SVGEGT. The CDR3 is 12 residues long. V was shortened by 5 bases and J by 8 bases, with 10 bases between the two germline ends. The CDR3 sequence is CASSDTGDEQFF. In nucleotides, the CDR3 is TGTGCCAGCAGTGATACCGGGGATGAGCAGTTCTTC.

The chain is built from TRBV6-2 or TRBV6-3 and TRBJ2-7; possibly TRBD2 for D (6 bases). In germline, CDR1 is MNHEY, CDR2 SVGEGT. V lost 4 bases to trimming and J lost 1 base, with 11 bases between them. The CDR3 has 14 amino acids. The CDR3 sequence: CASSFPGESYEQYV. For the CDR3, the DNA is TGTGCCAGCAGTTTCCCGGGAGAATCCTACGAGCAGTACGTC.

This rearrangement joins TRBV5-6 to TRBJ1-3; 11 nucleotides agree with TRBD1. The ends lost 3 bases at V and 4 bases at J; junction bases unmatched: 6. The CDR3 loop spans 16 amino acids. Looked up from germline, CDR1 is SGHDT and CDR2 is YYEEEE. CDR3 in amino acids: CASSSDRGPVGNTIYF. The CDR3 nucleotides read TGTGCCAGCAGCTCGGACAGGGGGCCAGTCGGAAACACCATATATTTT.

DNA of the CDR3: TGTGCCAGCAGCCAAGACTACAGCGGGCCCGGACGCGGTGAGCAGTTCTTC. Residues: CASSQDYSGPGRGEQFF. The gene calls are TRBV14 and TRBJ2-1; TRBD2 might be the D (6 bases). Per the germline V gene, CDR1 is SGHDN and CDR2 is FVKESK. V was clipped by 0 bases and J by 9 bases, with 21 bases between them. The CDR3 has 17 residues. Full variable domain (outside the CDR3, taken from reference TRBV14 and TRBJ2-1): EAGVTQFPSHSVIEKGQTVTLRCDPISGHDNLYWYRRVMGKEIKFLLHFVKESKQDESGMPNNRFLAERTGGTYSTLKVQPAELEDSGVYFCASSQDYSGPGRGEQFFGPGTRLTVL.